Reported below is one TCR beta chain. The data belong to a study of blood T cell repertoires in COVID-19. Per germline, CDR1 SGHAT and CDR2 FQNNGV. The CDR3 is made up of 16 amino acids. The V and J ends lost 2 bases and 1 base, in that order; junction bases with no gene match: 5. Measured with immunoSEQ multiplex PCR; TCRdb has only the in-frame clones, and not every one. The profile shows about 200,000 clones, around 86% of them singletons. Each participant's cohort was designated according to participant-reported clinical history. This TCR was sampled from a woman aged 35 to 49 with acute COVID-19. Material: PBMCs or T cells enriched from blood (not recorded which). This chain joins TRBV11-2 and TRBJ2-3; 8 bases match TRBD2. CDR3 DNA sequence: TGTGCCAGCAGCTTACAAGCGGGAGTGCGCACAGATACGCAGTATTTT. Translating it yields CASSLQAGVRTDTQYF.